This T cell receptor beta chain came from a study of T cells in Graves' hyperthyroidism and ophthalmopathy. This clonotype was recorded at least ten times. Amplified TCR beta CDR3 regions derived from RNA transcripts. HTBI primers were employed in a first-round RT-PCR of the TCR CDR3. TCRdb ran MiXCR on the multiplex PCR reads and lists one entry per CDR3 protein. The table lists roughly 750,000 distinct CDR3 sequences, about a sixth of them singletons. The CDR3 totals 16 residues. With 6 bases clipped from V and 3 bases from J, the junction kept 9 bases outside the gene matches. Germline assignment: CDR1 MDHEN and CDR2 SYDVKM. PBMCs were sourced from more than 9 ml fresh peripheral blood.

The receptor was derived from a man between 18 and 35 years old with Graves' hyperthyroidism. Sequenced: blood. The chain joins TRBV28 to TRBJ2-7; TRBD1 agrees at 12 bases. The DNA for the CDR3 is TGTGCCAGCAGCCCATCGGGACAGGGGGCGCGCTACGAGCAGTACTTC. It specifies CASSPSGQGARYEQYF.